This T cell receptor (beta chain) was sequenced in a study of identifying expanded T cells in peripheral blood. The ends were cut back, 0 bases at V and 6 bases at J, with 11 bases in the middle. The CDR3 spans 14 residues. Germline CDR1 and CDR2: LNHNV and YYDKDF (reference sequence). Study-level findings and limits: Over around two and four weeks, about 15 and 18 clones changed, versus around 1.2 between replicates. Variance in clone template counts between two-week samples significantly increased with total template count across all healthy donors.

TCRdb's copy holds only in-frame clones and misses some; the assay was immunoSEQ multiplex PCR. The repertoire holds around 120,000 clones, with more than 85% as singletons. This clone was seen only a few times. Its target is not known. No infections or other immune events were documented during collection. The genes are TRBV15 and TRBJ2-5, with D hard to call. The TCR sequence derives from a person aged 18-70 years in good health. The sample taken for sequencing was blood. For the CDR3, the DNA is TGTGCCACCAGCAGAGATAGGGTAGGGAAGACCCAGTACTTC. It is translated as CATSRDRVGKTQYF.